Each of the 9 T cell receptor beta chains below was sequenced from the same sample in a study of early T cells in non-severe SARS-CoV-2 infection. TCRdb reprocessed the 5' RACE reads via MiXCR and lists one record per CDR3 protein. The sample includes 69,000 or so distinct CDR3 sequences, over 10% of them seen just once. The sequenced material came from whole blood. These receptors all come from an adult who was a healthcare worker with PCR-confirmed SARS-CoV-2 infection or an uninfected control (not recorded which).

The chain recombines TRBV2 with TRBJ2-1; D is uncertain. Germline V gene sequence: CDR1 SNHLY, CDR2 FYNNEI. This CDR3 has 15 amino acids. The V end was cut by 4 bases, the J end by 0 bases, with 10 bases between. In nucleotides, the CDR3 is TGTGCCAGCAGTGCGGACCGTAGCTCCTACAATGAGCAGTTCTTC. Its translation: CASSADRSSYNEQFF.

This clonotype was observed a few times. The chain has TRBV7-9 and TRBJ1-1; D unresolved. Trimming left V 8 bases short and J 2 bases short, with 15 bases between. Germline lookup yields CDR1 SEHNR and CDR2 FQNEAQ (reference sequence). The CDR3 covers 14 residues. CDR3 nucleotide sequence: TGTGCCAGCGGCTCGTATGGGCGAAACACTGAAGCTTTCTTT. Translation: CASGSYGRNTEAFF.

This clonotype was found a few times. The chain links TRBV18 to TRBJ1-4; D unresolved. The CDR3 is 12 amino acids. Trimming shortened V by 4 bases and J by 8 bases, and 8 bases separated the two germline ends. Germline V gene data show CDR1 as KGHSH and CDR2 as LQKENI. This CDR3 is CASSQGSEKLFF. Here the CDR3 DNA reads TGTGCCAGCTCACAGGGTAGCGAAAAACTGTTTTTT.

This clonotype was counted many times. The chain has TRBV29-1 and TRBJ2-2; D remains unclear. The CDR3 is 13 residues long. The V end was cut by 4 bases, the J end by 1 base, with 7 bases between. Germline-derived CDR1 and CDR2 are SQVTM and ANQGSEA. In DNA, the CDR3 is TGCAGCGTTGTTTCTCGGAACACCGGGGAGCTGTTTTTT. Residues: CSVVSRNTGELFF.

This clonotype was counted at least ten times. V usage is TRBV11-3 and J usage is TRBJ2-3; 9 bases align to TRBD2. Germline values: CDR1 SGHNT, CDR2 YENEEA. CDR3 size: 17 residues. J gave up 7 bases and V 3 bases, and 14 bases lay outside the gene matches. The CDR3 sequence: CASSFDSTSGFVNTQYF. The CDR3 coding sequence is TGTGCCAGCAGCTTCGACTCGACTAGCGGATTTGTGAATACGCAGTATTTT.

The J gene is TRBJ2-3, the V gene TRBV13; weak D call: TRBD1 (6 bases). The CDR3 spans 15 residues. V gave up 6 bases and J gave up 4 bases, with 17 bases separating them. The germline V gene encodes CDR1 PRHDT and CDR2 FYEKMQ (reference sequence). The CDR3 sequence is CASSPGAGESDTQYF. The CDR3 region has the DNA TGTGCCAGCAGTCCAGGGGCAGGGGAATCAGATACGCAGTATTTT.

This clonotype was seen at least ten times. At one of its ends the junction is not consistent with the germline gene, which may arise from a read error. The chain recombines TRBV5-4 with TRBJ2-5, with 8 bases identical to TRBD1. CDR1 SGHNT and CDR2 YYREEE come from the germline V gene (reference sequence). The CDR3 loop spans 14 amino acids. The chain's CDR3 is CASSPGTGQETQYF. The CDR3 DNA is TGCGCCAGCAGTCCCGGGACAGGCCAAGAGACCCAGTACTTC.

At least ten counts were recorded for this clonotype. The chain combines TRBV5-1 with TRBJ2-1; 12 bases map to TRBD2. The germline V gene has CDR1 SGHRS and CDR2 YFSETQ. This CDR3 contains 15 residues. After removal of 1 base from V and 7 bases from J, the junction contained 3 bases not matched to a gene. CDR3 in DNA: TGCGCCAGCAGCTTGCGCCTAGCGGGGGGGAATGAGCAGTTCTTC. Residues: CASSLRLAGGNEQFF.

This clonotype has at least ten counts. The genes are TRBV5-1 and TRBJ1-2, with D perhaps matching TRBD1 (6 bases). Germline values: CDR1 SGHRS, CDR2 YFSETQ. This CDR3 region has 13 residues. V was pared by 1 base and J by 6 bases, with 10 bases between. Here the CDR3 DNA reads TGCGCCAGCAGCTTGTCAGGGGAGGATGGCTACACCTTC. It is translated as CASSLSGEDGYTF.